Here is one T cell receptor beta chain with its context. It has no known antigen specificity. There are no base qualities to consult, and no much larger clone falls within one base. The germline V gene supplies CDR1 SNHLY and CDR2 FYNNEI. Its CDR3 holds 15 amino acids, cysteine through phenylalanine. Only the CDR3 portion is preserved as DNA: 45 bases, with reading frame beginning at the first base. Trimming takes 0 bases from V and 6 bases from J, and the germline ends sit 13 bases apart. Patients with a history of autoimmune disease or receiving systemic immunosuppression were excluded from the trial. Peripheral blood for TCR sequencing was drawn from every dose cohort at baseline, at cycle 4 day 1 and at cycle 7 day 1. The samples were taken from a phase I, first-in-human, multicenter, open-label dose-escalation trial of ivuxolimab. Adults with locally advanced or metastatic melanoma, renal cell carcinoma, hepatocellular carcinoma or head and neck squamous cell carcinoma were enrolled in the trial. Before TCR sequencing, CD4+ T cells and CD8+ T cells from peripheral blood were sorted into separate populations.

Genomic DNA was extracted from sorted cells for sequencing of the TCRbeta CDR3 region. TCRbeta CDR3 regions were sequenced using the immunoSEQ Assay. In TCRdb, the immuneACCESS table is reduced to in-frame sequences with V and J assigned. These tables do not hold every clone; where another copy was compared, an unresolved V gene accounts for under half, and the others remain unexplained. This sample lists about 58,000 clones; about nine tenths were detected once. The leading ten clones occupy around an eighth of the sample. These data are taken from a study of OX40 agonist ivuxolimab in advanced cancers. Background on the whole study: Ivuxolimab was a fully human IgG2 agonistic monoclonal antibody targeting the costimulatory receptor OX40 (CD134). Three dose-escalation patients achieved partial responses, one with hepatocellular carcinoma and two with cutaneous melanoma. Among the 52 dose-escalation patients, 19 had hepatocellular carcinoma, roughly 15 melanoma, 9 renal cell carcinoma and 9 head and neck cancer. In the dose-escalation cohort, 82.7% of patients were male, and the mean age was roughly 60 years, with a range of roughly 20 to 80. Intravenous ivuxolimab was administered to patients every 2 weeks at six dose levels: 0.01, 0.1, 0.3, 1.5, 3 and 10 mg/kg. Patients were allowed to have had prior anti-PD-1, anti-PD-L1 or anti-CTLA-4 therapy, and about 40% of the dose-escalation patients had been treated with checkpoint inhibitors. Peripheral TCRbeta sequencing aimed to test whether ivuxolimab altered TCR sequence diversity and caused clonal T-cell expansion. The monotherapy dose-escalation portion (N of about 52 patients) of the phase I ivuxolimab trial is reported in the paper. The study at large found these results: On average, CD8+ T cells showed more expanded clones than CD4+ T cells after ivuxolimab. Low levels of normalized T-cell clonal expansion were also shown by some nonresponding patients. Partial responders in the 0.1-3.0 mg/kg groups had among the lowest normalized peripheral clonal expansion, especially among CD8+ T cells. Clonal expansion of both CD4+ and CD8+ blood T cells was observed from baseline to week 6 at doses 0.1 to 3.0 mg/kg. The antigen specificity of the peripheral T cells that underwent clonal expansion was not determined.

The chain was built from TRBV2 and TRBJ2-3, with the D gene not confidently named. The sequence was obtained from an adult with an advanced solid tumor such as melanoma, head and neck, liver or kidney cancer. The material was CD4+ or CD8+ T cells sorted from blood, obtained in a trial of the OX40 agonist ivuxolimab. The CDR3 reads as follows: CASSEARASLDTQYF. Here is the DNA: TGTGCCAGCAGTGAAGCCCGGGCCTCTTTGGATACGCAGTATTTT.